Below, 25 T cell receptor beta chains from the same sample are listed, as sequenced in a study of shared clonotypes between healthy human individuals. Sequencing used immunoSEQ multiplex PCR; TCRdb keeps in-frame clones, though not all of them. This table holds about 980,000 clones, 60% to 85% found once. The sample taken for sequencing was memory CD4+ T cells sorted from blood. Stated subset: CD45RA-negative fraction. Receptor source: a man aged 18 to 35 in good health.

The CDR3 nucleotides read TGTGCCAGTAGTAATTTGGCGGGGAATTCACCCCTCCACTTT. Protein: CASSNLAGNSPLHF. V gene TRBV19 combines with J gene TRBJ1-6; D gene unclear. Trimming took 4 bases from V and 7 from J, leaving 11 bases between them. Germline V gene sequence: CDR1 LNHDA, CDR2 SQIVND (reference sequence). CDR3 size: 14 residues.

V gene TRBV7-2 combines with J gene TRBJ2-7, with a tentative D call TRBD2 (6 bases). V shed 1 base and J shed 3 bases, with 16 bases lying between them. There are 16 residues in the CDR3. Germline V lookup: CDR1 SGHTA, CDR2 FQGNSA. The CDR3 loop reads CASSLGAPQGGYEQYF. As DNA, the CDR3 is TGTGCCAGCAGCTTAGGAGCGCCTCAGGGAGGCTACGAGCAGTACTTC.

This chain joins TRBV9 and TRBJ1-1; 8 nucleotides match TRBD1. The V gene's germline CDR1 is SGDLS and CDR2 YYNGEE. The CDR3 consists of 16 residues. V lost 0 bases to trimming and J lost 3 bases; unmatched junction nucleotides: 7. CDR3 sequence reads: CASSVVRGRADTEAFF. The CDR3 DNA reads as TGTGCCAGCAGCGTAGTCAGGGGGCGCGCGGACACTGAAGCTTTCTTT.

This clone was seen just once. The chain has TRBV7-2 and TRBJ2-7; 7 nucleotides match TRBD2. Germline-derived CDR1 and CDR2 are SGHTA and FQGNSA. The V gene end was trimmed by 5 bases and the J gene end by 0 bases; junction bases not matched to a gene: 4. The CDR3 is 14 residues long. Written as DNA, the CDR3 is TGTGCCAGCAGCCCCAGCGGGGCCTCCTACGAGCAGTACTTC. Translation: CASSPSGASYEQYF.

This chain uses TRBV4-1 with TRBJ2-5, with a weak D call TRBD2 (6 bases). Trimming removed 7 bases from V and 2 bases from J, with 20 bases in between. Germline CDR1 reads MGHRA; CDR2 reads YSYEKL. CDR3 length: 16 residues. CDR3 nucleotides: TGCGCCAGCACTCTGGAGGGTAGACGAGGGCAAGAGACCCAGTACTTC. It encodes CASTLEGRRGQETQYF.

The chain is built from TRBV27 and TRBJ1-6; the D gene is possibly TRBD1 (5 bases). Deletions cut 4 bases from V and 4 bases from J, with 14 bases between. The CDR3 length is 16 residues. Germline CDR1 and CDR2: MNHEY and SMNVEV (reference sequence). As DNA, the CDR3 is TGTGCCAGCAGTTCTGGGACGACACTTTATAATTCACCCCTCCACTTT. It is translated as CASSSGTTLYNSPLHF.

J is TRBJ2-5 and V is TRBV28, with no clear D. V was trimmed by 4 bases and J by 5 bases, leaving 8 bases between them. From germline, CDR1 is MDHEN and CDR2 SYDVKM. The CDR3 length is 12 residues. The CDR3 here is CASSWVRETQYF. For the CDR3, the DNA is TGTGCCAGCAGTTGGGTCAGGGAGACCCAGTACTTC.

Worth noting for this clone: The sample has other DNA sequences that encode this CDR3 too. The V and J genes are TRBV25-1 and TRBJ1-2; D remains ambiguous. Germline CDR1 and CDR2: MGHDK and SYGVNS. Trimming stripped 3 bases from V and 4 bases from J, with 9 bases between. The CDR3 is 13 amino acids. The CDR3 protein is CASSEGGSYGYTF. The DNA of the CDR3 is TGTGCCAGCAGTGAGGGAGGCTCCTATGGCTACACCTTC.

The chain combines TRBV29-1 with TRBJ1-5; weak D call: TRBD1 (6 bases). The CDR3 consists of 14 residues. V dropped 4 bases and J dropped 7 bases, with 17 bases sitting between them. Per the germline V gene, CDR1 is SQVTM and CDR2 is ANQGSEA. CDR3 loop: CSVGSTGKGQPQHF. The CDR3 DNA follows: TGCAGCGTTGGATCTACAGGGAAAGGGCAGCCCCAGCATTTT.

The gene calls are TRBV5-4 and TRBJ2-7, with D possibly TRBD1 on 6 matching bases. Between the trimmed V and J ends, which lost 4 bases and 0 bases, there was a span of 14 bases. This CDR3 region has 15 residues. CDR1 is SGHNT, CDR2 YYREEE, per germline (reference sequence). The CDR3 DNA follows: TGTGCCAGCAGCACCCGGGACAAAAGCTCCTACGAGCAGTACTTC. Its protein is CASSTRDKSSYEQYF.

The chain couples TRBV7-9 to TRBJ2-2, with D possibly being TRBD2 (6 bases). Germline lookup yields CDR1 SEHNR and CDR2 FQNEAQ (reference sequence). The germline V and J ends were trimmed by 8 bases and 0 bases, with 19 bases remaining between them. The CDR3 covers 17 residues. The CDR3 loop reads CASASGGRRANTGELFF. In DNA, the CDR3 is TGTGCCAGCGCAAGTGGAGGGCGGCGGGCGAACACCGGGGAGCTGTTTTTT.

Worth noting for this clone: In the same sample, other DNA sequences code for this CDR3. The rearrangement uses TRBV6-1 and TRBJ2-7; 9 positions agree with TRBD1. The CDR3 loop spans 14 amino acids. CDR1 MNHNS and CDR2 SASEGT come from the germline V gene. V trimming: 4 bases; J trimming: 4 bases; junction bases outside the gene matches: 5. The CDR3 nucleotides read TGTGCCAGCAGTGTACAGGGGGCTACGTACGAGCAGTACTTC. It translates to CASSVQGATYEQYF.

This sequence joins TRBV7-9 and TRBJ1-2; D gene ambiguous. Germline V gene data show CDR1 as SEHNR and CDR2 as FQNEAQ (reference sequence). V was trimmed by 2 bases and J by 2 bases, leaving 9 bases between them. The CDR3 consists of 14 residues. Here the CDR3 reads CASSLKSGNYGYTF. Written as DNA, the CDR3 is TGTGCCAGCAGCTTAAAATCCGGGAACTATGGCTACACCTTC. The variable domain in full, completed from reference TRBV7-9 and TRBJ1-2, reads DTGVSQNPRHKITKRGQNVTFRCDPISEHNRLYWYRQTLGQGPEFLTYFQNEAQLEKSRLLSDRFSAERPKGSFSTLEIQRTEQGDSAMYLCASSLKSGNYGYTFGSGTRLTVV.

The J gene is TRBJ1-2, the V gene TRBV18, with D possibly matching TRBD1 (6 bases). Germline-derived CDR1 and CDR2 are KGHSH and LQKENI. Trimming stripped 3 bases from V and 7 bases from J, with 12 bases between. This CDR3 has 13 residues. In DNA form, the CDR3 reads TGTGCCAGCTCACCTCAGGGGCTCCTTGGCTACACCTTC. It is translated as CASSPQGLLGYTF.

This clone was counted between two and nine times. The chain carries TRBV5-1 and TRBJ2-7, with D perhaps matching TRBD2 (6 bases). With 2 bases removed from V and 1 base from J, the gap between germline ends came to 10 bases. This CDR3 is built from 14 residues. Germline CDR1 and CDR2: SGHRS and YFSETQ. This CDR3 reads CASSLGGESYEQYF. CDR3 DNA: TGCGCCAGCAGCTTAGGCGGGGAGTCCTACGAGCAGTACTTC.

The J gene is TRBJ1-2, the V gene TRBV18; D uncertain. Germline V lookup: CDR1 KGHSH, CDR2 LQKENI. The V end lost 4 bases, the J end lost 4 bases, and 10 bases lay between the germline ends. This CDR3 has 13 residues. The CDR3 DNA is TGTGCCAGCTCACGCTCCGACACCTATGGCTACACCTTC. It encodes CASSRSDTYGYTF.

The chain links TRBV27 to TRBJ1-5; 8 bases fit TRBD1. Germline lookup yields CDR1 MNHEY and CDR2 SMNVEV (reference sequence). With 3 bases clipped from V and 4 bases from J, the junction kept 5 bases outside the gene matches. The CDR3 loop spans 15 amino acids. CDR3 DNA: TGTGCCAGCAGTTTTGGACAGGGTGGAAATCAGCCCCAGCATTTT. Translating it yields CASSFGQGGNQPQHF.

This rearrangement joins TRBV30 to TRBJ1-1; D unclear. The CDR3 extends over 14 amino acids. Looked up from germline, CDR1 is GTSNPN and CDR2 is SVGIG (reference sequence). Trimming took 2 bases from V and 4 from J, leaving 14 bases between them. CDR3 DNA: TGTGCCTGGAGTACTCCTCCGGGCTTCACTGAAGCTTTCTTT. It translates to CAWSTPPGFTEAFF. Using reference TRBV30 and TRBJ1-1 for the parts outside the CDR3, the full variable domain is SQTIHQWPATLVQPVGSPLSLECTVEGTSNPNLYWYRQAAGRGLQLLFYSVGIGQISSEVPQNLSASRPQDRQFILSSKKLLLSDSGFYLCAWSTPPGFTEAFFGQGTRLTVV.

A word on this clone: The same CDR3 can be traced to other DNA sequences in this sample. The chain has TRBV5-1 and TRBJ2-3, with 9 bases aligning to TRBD2. The germline V gene has CDR1 SGHRS and CDR2 YFSETQ. Trimming at V came to 1 base and at J to 6 bases, leaving 3 bases not matched to a gene. This CDR3 has 14 residues. The DNA of the CDR3 is TGCGCCAGCAGCTTGAGGCTAGCGGGGGATACGCAGTATTTT. Encoded protein: CASSLRLAGDTQYF.

The CDR3: CASNYRGIYDEQYF. The CDR3 bases are TGTGCCAGCAATTACAGGGGTATCTACGACGAGCAGTACTTC. This chain joins TRBV2 and TRBJ2-7; 7 nucleotides match TRBD1. The V gene's germline CDR1 is SNHLY and CDR2 FYNNEI. CDR3 size: 14 residues. The V and J ends lost 7 bases and 5 bases, in that order; junction bases with no gene match: 11.

This chain links TRBV19 with TRBJ1-5, with D possibly TRBD1 on 6 matching bases. Germline lookup yields CDR1 LNHDA and CDR2 SQIVND (reference sequence). The CDR3 totals 17 residues. The V end lost 5 bases, the J end lost 1 base, and 18 bases lay between the germline ends. The CDR3 loop reads CASSASGASLSNQPQHF. The CDR3 nucleotides are TGTGCCAGTAGTGCCTCGGGGGCGTCTTTGAGCAATCAGCCCCAGCATTTT. The full variable domain, completed using reference TRBV19 and TRBJ1-5, is DGGITQSPKYLFRKEGQNVTLSCEQNLNHDAMYWYRQDPGQGLRLIYYSQIVNDFQKGDIAEGYSVSREKKESFPLTVTSAQKNPTAFYLCASSASGASLSNQPQHFGDGTRLSIL.

This sequence joins TRBV5-1 and TRBJ1-1; 8 nucleotides agree with TRBD1. CDR3 length: 13 amino acids. Germline V gene sequence: CDR1 SGHRS, CDR2 YFSETQ. J was trimmed by 5 bases and V by 4 bases; bases with no gene match: 4. CDR3 coding DNA: TGCGCCAGCAGCGTGACAGGGGAGACTGAAGCTTTCTTT. Amino acid sequence: CASSVTGETEAFF.

The chain joins TRBV18 to TRBJ1-2; a weak D match, TRBD1 (6 bases). CDR1 KGHSH and CDR2 LQKENI come from the germline V gene. The CDR3 has 14 amino acids. Trimming stripped 1 base from V and 6 bases from J, with 12 bases between. This chain's CDR3 is CASSPLSPGDGYTF. CDR3 sequence (DNA): TGTGCCAGCTCACCACTTTCGCCAGGGGATGGCTACACCTTC.

The J gene is TRBJ2-7, the V gene TRBV25-1; the D is unclear. The germline CDR1 and CDR2 sequences are MGHDK and SYGVNS. The length of the CDR3 is 15 residues. Trimming cost V 2 bases and J 3 bases, with 14 bases left between them. The CDR3 bases are TGTGCCAGCAGTGAAAAGGGCAAGAAGATCTACGAGCAGTACTTC. Translating gives CASSEKGKKIYEQYF.

The chain recombines TRBV7-2 with TRBJ2-3; 7 bases map to TRBD2. CDR1 and CDR2 from the germline V gene are SGHTA and FQGNSA. The CDR3 contains 16 residues. The trim removed 6 bases at V and 2 bases at J, leaving 11 bases unmatched. The CDR3: CASSPAGAGFTDTQYF. The CDR3 nucleotides read TGTGCCAGCAGTCCGGCGGGAGCGGGATTCACAGATACGCAGTATTTT.